Following are 18 T cell receptor beta chains from one sample sequenced in a study of T cell clonality in common variable immunodeficiency. The protocol was immunoSEQ multiplex PCR, while the TCRdb copy is restricted to in-frame clones and leaves out a portion. The table lists about 52,000 clones, with no singletons. Input material: peripheral blood mononuclear cells. These receptors originate from a person aged 18 to 70 in good health.

This clone showed up many times. Coverage ceases 3 residues before the CDR3 finishes, and the germline J gene fills in the end. The chain employs TRBV20-1 and TRBJ1-2, with D possibly being TRBD1 (5 bases). There are 16 residues in the CDR3. V lost 5 bases to trimming and J lost 2 bases, with 21 bases between them. CDR1 DFQATT and CDR2 SNEGSKA come from the germline V gene (reference sequence). CDR3: CSAYPDRRGGNYGYTF. Incomplete CDR3 DNA: TGCAGTGCTTACCCAGATAGGCGGGGGGGGAACTATGGC.

This clone was counted ten times or more. The missing CDR3 end, 3 residues past where the read stops, is filled in from the germline J gene. This chain links TRBV6-2 or TRBV6-3 with TRBJ1-1; TRBD1 is a possible D gene (6 bases). Germline assignment: CDR1 MNHEY and CDR2 SVGEGT. CDR3 length: 16 residues. The V end was cut by 5 bases, the J end by 3 bases, with 19 bases between. The CDR3 is CASSTAAQGWYTEAFF. CDR3 DNA, as far as it was read: TGTGCCAGCAGTACAGCAGCACAGGGTTGGTACACTGAA.

This clone has just a few counts. The read is 3 residues too short to cover the CDR3 end, so that end is filled in from the germline J gene. V is TRBV7-2 and J is TRBJ1-1; D is unresolved. V was trimmed by 1 base and J by 4 bases, leaving 13 bases between them. Germline CDR1 SGHTA, CDR2 FQGNSA. The CDR3 is 15 residues long. CDR3 bases read: TGTGCCAGCAGCTTAGTCTTGGCCGCAAGCACTGAA. Residues: CASSLVLAASTE. The full-length CDR3 reads as CASSLVLAASTEAFF.

This clone appeared a few times. Read coverage stops 3 residues before the CDR3 terminus; the germline J gene supplies the remainder. V usage is TRBV19 and J usage is TRBJ1-4; 8 bases fit TRBD1. CDR1 LNHDA and CDR2 SQIVND come from the germline V gene (reference sequence). This CDR3 is built from 17 residues. This CDR3 reads CASSSGSGQGYNSPLFF. Partial CDR3 DNA: TGTGCCAGTAGTTCCGGGTCCGGACAGGGATATAATTCACCA.

The sample holds many counts of this clone. CDR3 bases read: TGTGCCAGTAGTATTTCTCCCTGGACAGACTCCCGAAATCAGCCC. Amino acid sequence: CASSISPWTDSRNQP. The CDR3 in its entirety is CASSISPWTDSRNQPQHF. The V call is TRBV19, the J call TRBJ1-5; a possible D gene is TRBD1 (6 bases). The CDR3 end lies 3 residues beyond the end of the read and is filled in from the germline J gene. Trimming removed 3 bases from V and 4 bases from J, with 22 bases in between. The V gene's germline CDR1 is LNHDA and CDR2 SQIVND (reference sequence). CDR3 length: 18 residues.

The table lists this clone with many counts. The read ends 3 residues before the CDR3 terminus; that terminus is restored from the germline J gene. The chain employs TRBV6-1 and TRBJ2-1; TRBD1 might be the D (5 bases). The length of the CDR3 is 15 residues. V dropped 0 bases and J dropped 2 bases, with 8 bases sitting between them. Germline-derived CDR1 and CDR2 are MNHNS and SASEGT. The CDR3 reads CASSEAGRAYNEQFF. The DNA read from the CDR3 is TGTGCCAGCAGTGAAGCCGGCAGGGCCTACAATGAG.

This clone showed up many times. The read terminates 3 residues before the CDR3 end, so the remaining end is supplied by the germline J gene. V usage is TRBV13 and J usage is TRBJ2-1, with D hard to call. This CDR3 is 13 amino acids long. V was clipped by 0 bases and J by 4 bases, with 4 bases between them. In germline, CDR1 is PRHDT, CDR2 FYEKMQ (reference sequence). CDR3 loop: CASSLGQYNEQFF. Incomplete CDR3 DNA: TGTGCCAGCAGCTTAGGACAGTACAATGAG.

This clone was recorded at least ten times. With the read ending 3 residues before the CDR3 end, the germline J gene is used to fill in that end. The V gene is TRBV30, the J gene TRBJ2-3; 8 nucleotides align to TRBD2. Per germline, CDR1 GTSNPN and CDR2 SVGIG (reference sequence). The CDR3 length is 14 residues. CDR3 in amino acids: CAWTEGGGWETQYF. Partial CDR3 DNA: TGTGCCTGGACAGAAGGCGGGGGGTGGGAGACG.

This clone appeared many times. The CDR3 extends 3 residues past the end of the read, so its final part is completed from the germline J gene. This chain joins TRBV5-1 and TRBJ1-2; TRBD1 agrees at 9 bases. This CDR3 comprises 14 residues. Germline trimming cut 3 bases from V and 3 bases from J; bases unmatched to any gene: 3. Per germline, CDR1 SGHRS and CDR2 YFSETQ. CDR3 DNA, as far as it was read: TGCGCCAGCAGCTCCGACAGGGGGGACTATGGC. It translates to CASSSDRGDYG. The whole CDR3 protein reads CASSSDRGDYGYTF.

This clone was seen a few times. From the germline J gene comes the end of the CDR3, since the read stops 3 residues before it. The chain links TRBV7-3 to TRBJ2-1; TRBD2 matches 11 bases. Germline V CDR1 and CDR2: SGHTA, FQGTGA. This CDR3 region has 15 residues. The V and J ends lost 5 bases and 4 bases, in that order; junction bases with no gene match: 4. CDR3 residues: CASSPGLAAYNEQFF. The sequenced CDR3 bases are TGTGCCAGCAGCCCGGGACTAGCGGCGTACAATGAG. Complete variable domain (other parts from reference TRBV7-3 and TRBJ2-1): GAGVSQTPSNKVTEKGKYVELRCDPISGHTALYWYRQSLGQGPEFLIYFQGTGAADDSGLPNDRFFAVRPEGSVSTLKIQRTERGDSAVYLCASSPGLAAYNEQFFGPGTRLTVL.

This clone was recorded at least ten times. The read is 3 residues too short to cover the CDR3 end, so that end is filled in from the germline J gene. The V gene is TRBV20-1, the J gene TRBJ1-2; TRBD1 might be the D (6 bases). In germline, CDR1 is DFQATT, CDR2 SNEGSKA (reference sequence). The length of the CDR3 is 11 residues. CDR3 amino acids: CSARAQGGYTF. The part of the CDR3 DNA that was read is TGCAGTGCTAGAGCCCAGGGGGGC.

This clone was found many times. With the read ending 3 residues before the CDR3 end, the germline J gene is used to fill in that end. This sequence joins TRBV7-2 and TRBJ1-2; 7 bases fit TRBD1. Trimming removed 5 bases from V and 4 bases from J; junction bases left unmatched: 4. The CDR3 runs 13 residues. The germline gives CDR1 SGHTA, CDR2 FQGNSA. The part of the CDR3 DNA that was read is TGTGCCAGCAGCCGGGGACAGACCTATGGC. It translates to CASSRGQTYG. The full CDR3 is CASSRGQTYGYTF.

In its sample, this clone was seen a few times. A much larger clone differs by one base, so this may be a read error. The read falls 3 residues short of the CDR3 end, and the missing part is taken from the germline J gene. The chain links TRBV6-1 to TRBJ2-3; a weak D match, TRBD1 (5 bases). This CDR3 contains 12 residues. Germline lookup yields CDR1 MNHNS and CDR2 SASEGT. The CDR3 loop reads CASSEGHQPQYF. CDR3 bases read: TGTGCCAGCAGTGAGGGGCATCAGCCG.

This clone was picked up many times. Read coverage stops 3 residues before the CDR3 terminus; the germline J gene supplies the remainder. The genes are TRBV9 and TRBJ2-7, with a possible D match to TRBD1 (6 bases). The CDR3 extends over 12 amino acids. V shed 0 bases and J shed 6 bases, with 7 bases lying between them. Germline V lookup: CDR1 SGDLS, CDR2 YYNGEE. The CDR3: CASSVEGGEQYF. Incomplete CDR3 DNA: TGTGCCAGCAGCGTAGAAGGGGGCGAG.

This clone came up a few times. The observed sequence ends 3 residues before the CDR3 terminus, with the missing tail filled in from the germline J gene. The V gene is TRBV2, the J gene TRBJ2-6; tentatively, D is TRBD1 (5 bases). The CDR3 consists of 14 residues. The germline V and J ends were trimmed by 7 bases and 1 base, with 8 bases remaining between them. CDR1 is SNHLY, CDR2 FYNNEI, per germline. CDR3 sequence: CASTGPSGANVLTF. The DNA read from the CDR3 is TGTGCCAGCACAGGGCCATCTGGGGCCAACGTC.

This clone occurred many times. The CDR3: CASSLELAGASYNEQFF. The CDR3 bases that were read are TGCGCCAGCAGCTTGGAACTAGCGGGAGCGTCCTACAATGAG. The V gene is TRBV5-1, the J gene TRBJ2-1; 11 positions match TRBD2. The CDR3 goes on 3 residues after the read ends, and that part is filled in from the germline J gene. V shed 0 bases, J shed 1 base, and the junction held 3 bases outside the gene matches. This CDR3 comprises 17 residues. Germline V gene sequence: CDR1 SGHRS, CDR2 YFSETQ. Based on the CDR3 plus reference TRBV5-1 and TRBJ2-1, the full variable domain is KAGVTQTPRYLIKTRGQQVTLSCSPISGHRSVSWYQQTPGQGLQFLFEYFSETQRNKGNFPGRFSGRQFSNSRSEMNVSTLELGDSALYLCASSLELAGASYNEQFFGPGTRLTVL.

The table lists this clone with a few counts. The CDR3 extends 3 residues past the end of the read, so its final part is completed from the germline J gene. This sequence joins TRBV7-6 and TRBJ2-3; a weak D match, TRBD2 (6 bases). The V end lost 5 bases, the J end lost 5 bases, and 11 bases lay between the germline ends. CDR1 is SGHVS, CDR2 FNYEAQ, per germline. This CDR3 region has 13 residues. The CDR3 bases that were read are TGTGCCAGCAGCCAGAACGGGGGAGATACG. Amino acids: CASSQNGGDT. The CDR3, in full, reads CASSQNGGDTQYF. Using reference TRBV7-6 and TRBJ2-3 for the parts outside the CDR3, the full variable domain is GAGVSQSPRYKVTKRGQDVALRCDPISGHVSLYWYRQALGQGPEFLTYFNYEAQQDKSGLPNDRFSAERPEGSISTLTIQRTEQRDSAMYRCASSQNGGDTQYFGPGTRLTVL.

This clone was detected ten times or more. The DNA ends 3 residues before the CDR3 does, and the rest of the CDR3 is filled in from the germline J gene. The chain couples TRBV2 to TRBJ1-5, with D perhaps matching TRBD1 (6 bases). This CDR3 contains 15 residues. Trimming shortened V by 6 bases and J by 6 bases, and 18 bases separated the two germline ends. Germline loops: CDR1 SNHLY, CDR2 FYNNEI. The chain's CDR3 is CASSRIRGNIQPQHF. The covered CDR3 bases are TGTGCCAGCAGCCGGATCAGGGGAAACATTCAGCCC.